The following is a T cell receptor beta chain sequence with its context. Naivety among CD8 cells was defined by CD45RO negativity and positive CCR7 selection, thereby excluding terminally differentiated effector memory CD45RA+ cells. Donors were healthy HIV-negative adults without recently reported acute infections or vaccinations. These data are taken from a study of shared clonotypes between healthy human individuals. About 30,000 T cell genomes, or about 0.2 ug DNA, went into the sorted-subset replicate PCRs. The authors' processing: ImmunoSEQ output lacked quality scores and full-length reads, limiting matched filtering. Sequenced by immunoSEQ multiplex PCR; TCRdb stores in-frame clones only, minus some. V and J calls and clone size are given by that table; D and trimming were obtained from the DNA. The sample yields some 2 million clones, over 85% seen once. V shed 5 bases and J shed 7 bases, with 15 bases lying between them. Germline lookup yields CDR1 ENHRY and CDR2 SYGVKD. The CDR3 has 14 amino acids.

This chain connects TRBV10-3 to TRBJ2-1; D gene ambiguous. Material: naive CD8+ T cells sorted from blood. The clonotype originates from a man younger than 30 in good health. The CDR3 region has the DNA TGTGCCATCAGTCCCTCCCCCCGTGCGAATGAGCAGTTCTTC. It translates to CAISPSPRANEQFF.